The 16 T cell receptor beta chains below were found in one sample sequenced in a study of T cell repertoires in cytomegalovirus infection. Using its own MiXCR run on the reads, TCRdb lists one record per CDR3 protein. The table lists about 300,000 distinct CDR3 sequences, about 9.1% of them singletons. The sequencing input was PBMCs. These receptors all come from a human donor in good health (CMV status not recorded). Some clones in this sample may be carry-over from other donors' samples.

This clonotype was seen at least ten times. CDR3 nucleotides: TGTGCCAGCAGCTCCAGGGTGAACACCGGGGAGCTGTTTTTT. This gives the protein CASSSRVNTGELFF. The chain has TRBV7-2 and TRBJ2-2; D is perhaps TRBD1 (5 bases). CDR3 length: 14 amino acids. V was shortened by 4 bases and J by 1 base, with 7 bases between the two germline ends. Germline assignment: CDR1 SGHTA and CDR2 FQGNSA.

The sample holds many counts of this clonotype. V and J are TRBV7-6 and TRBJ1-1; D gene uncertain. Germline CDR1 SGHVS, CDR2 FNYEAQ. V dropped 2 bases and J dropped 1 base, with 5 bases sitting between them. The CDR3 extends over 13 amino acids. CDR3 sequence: CASSLFPNTEAFF. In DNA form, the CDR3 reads TGTGCCAGCAGCTTATTCCCGAACACTGAAGCTTTCTTT.

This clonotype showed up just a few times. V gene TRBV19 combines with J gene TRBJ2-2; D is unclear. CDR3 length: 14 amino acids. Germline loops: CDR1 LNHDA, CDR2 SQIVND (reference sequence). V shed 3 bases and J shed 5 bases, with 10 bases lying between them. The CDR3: CASSIEAKTGELFF. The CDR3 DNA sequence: TGTGCCAGTAGTATCGAGGCAAAAACCGGGGAGCTGTTTTTT.

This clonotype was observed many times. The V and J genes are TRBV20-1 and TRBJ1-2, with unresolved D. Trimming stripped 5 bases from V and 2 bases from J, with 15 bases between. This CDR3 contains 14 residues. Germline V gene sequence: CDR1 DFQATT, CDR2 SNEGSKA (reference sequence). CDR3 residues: CSADSRRQNYGYTF. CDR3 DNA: TGCAGTGCTGACTCACGACGGCAAAACTATGGCTACACCTTC.

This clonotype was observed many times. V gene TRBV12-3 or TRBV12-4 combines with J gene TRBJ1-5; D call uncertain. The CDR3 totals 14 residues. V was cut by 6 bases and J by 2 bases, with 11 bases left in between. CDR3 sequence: CASSGAMGNQPQHF. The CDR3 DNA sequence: TGTGCCAGCAGCGGAGCGATGGGCAATCAGCCCCAGCATTTT.

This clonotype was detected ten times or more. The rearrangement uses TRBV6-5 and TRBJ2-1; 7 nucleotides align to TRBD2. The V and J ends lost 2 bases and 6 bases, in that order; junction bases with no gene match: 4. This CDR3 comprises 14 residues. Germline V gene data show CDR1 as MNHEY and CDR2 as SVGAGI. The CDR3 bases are TGTGCCAGCAGTTACGGGACTACTGTCAATGAGCAGTTCTTC. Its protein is CASSYGTTVNEQFF.

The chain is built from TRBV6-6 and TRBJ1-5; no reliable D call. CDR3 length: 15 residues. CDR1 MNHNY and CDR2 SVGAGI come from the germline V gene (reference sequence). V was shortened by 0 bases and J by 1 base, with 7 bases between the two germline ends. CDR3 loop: CASSYSGESNQPQHF. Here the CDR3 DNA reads TGTGCCAGCAGTTACTCCGGGGAGAGCAATCAGCCCCAGCATTTT.

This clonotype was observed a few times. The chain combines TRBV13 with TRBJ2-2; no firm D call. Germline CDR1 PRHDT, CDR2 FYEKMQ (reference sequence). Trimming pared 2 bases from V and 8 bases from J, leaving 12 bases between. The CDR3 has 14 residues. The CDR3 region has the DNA TGTGCCAGCAGCTTAACCCGATCGAGTGGGGAGCTGTTTTTT. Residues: CASSLTRSSGELFF. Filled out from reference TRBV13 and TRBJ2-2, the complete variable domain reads AAGVIQSPRHLIKEKRETATLKCYPIPRHDTVYWYQQGPGQDPQFLISFYEKMQSDKGSIPDRFSAQQFSDYHSELNMSSLELGDSALYFCASSLTRSSGELFFGEGSRLTVL.

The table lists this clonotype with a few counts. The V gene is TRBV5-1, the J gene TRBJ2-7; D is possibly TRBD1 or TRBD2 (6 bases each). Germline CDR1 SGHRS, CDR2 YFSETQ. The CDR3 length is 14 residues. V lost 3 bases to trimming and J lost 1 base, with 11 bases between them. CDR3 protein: CASSWRGESYEQYF. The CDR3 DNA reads TGCGCCAGCAGCTGGAGGGGGGAATCCTACGAGCAGTACTTC. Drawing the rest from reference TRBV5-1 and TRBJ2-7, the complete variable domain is KAGVTQTPRYLIKTRGQQVTLSCSPISGHRSVSWYQQTPGQGLQFLFEYFSETQRNKGNFPGRFSGRQFSNSRSEMNVSTLELGDSALYLCASSWRGESYEQYFGPGTRLTVT.

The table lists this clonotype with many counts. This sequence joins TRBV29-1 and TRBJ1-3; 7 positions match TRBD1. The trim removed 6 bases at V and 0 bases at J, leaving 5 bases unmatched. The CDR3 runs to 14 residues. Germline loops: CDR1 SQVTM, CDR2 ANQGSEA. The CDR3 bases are TGCAGCGTACAGGGGCGAAACTCTGGAAACACCATATATTTT. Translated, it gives CSVQGRNSGNTIYF.

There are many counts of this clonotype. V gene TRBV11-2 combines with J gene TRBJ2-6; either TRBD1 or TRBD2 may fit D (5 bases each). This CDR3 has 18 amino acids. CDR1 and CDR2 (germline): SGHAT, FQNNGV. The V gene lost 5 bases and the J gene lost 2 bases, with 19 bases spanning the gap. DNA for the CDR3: TGTGCCAGCAGCCACCGGGACCCTACTTCCCCTGGGGCCAACGTCCTGACTTTC. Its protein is CASSHRDPTSPGANVLTF.

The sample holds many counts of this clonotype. CDR3 DNA: TGTGCCAGCAGGCGACAAAACTATGGCTACACCTTC. This translates into CASRRQNYGYTF. V gene TRBV7-2 combines with J gene TRBJ1-2; D gene uncertain. V was cut by 6 bases and J by 2 bases, with 7 bases left in between. Germline CDR1 SGHTA, CDR2 FQGNSA. The CDR3 is made up of 12 amino acids.

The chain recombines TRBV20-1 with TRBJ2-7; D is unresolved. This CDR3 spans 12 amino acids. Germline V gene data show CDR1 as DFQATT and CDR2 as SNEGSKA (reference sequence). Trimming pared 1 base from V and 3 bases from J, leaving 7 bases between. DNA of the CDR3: TGCAGTGCTAGAGTTGGGTTCTACGAGCAGTACGTC. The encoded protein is CSARVGFYEQYV.

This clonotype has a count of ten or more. The CDR3 sequence is CASSTRRMLNTGELFF. CDR3 nucleotides: TGTGCCAGCAGCACAAGGCGGATGCTTAACACCGGGGAGCTGTTTTTT. The chain employs TRBV5-5 and TRBJ2-2; D is undetermined. The CDR3 covers 16 residues. Looked up from germline, CDR1 is SGHKS and CDR2 is YYEKEE (reference sequence). Trimming shortened V by 4 bases and J by 2 bases, and 15 bases separated the two germline ends.

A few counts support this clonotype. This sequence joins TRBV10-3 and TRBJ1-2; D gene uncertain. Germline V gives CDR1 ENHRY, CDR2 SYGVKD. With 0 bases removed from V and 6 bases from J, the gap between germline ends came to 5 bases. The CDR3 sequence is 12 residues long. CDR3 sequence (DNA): TGTGCCATCAGTGAGTCCACGGATGGCTACACCTTC. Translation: CAISESTDGYTF.

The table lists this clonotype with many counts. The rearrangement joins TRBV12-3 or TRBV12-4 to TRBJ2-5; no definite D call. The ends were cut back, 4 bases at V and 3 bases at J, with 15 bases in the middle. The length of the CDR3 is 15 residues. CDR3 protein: CASSWGNRPEETQYF. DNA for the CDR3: TGTGCCAGCAGTTGGGGAAACCGCCCCGAAGAGACCCAGTACTTC.